This entry features one T cell receptor beta chain sequence. Its matching antigen is unknown. These data come from a study of CD8 T cells in Susac syndrome. General study findings and limits: The authors acknowledged that their TCR sequencing and HLA analysis involved a relatively small number of individuals.

Germline values: CDR1 KGHSH, CDR2 LQKENI. The CDR3 runs to 16 residues. J gave up 1 base and V 5 bases, and 4 bases lay outside the gene matches. RNA in amounts of roughly 0.5 to 1 ug was reverse transcribed with random hexamers. A multiplex approach, immunoSEQ multiplex PCR, amplified TCR beta CDR3 across 54 Vbeta and 13 Jbeta. TCRdb reprocessed the immunoSEQ multiplex PCR reads via MiXCR and lists one record per CDR3 protein. The sample yields 120,000 to 150,000 distinct CDR3 sequences, 94% seen once. Sequencing targeted TCR beta in blood CD8+ and CD4+ T cells. The specimen was CD4+ T cells from PBMCs. The sequence was collected from a human donor in good health. The V call is TRBV18, the J call TRBJ2-6, with 8 bases matching TRBD1. The CDR3 sequence: CASSATGDSGANVLTF. The CDR3 DNA reads TGTGCCAGCTCAGCGACAGGGGATTCTGGGGCCAACGTCCTGACTTTC. Based on the CDR3 plus reference TRBV18 and TRBJ2-6, the full variable domain is NAGVMQNPRHLVRRRGQEARLRCSPMKGHSHVYWYRQLPEEGLKFMVYLQKENIIDESGMPKERFSAEFPKEGPSILRIQQVVRGDSAAYFCASSATGDSGANVLTFGAGSRLTVL.